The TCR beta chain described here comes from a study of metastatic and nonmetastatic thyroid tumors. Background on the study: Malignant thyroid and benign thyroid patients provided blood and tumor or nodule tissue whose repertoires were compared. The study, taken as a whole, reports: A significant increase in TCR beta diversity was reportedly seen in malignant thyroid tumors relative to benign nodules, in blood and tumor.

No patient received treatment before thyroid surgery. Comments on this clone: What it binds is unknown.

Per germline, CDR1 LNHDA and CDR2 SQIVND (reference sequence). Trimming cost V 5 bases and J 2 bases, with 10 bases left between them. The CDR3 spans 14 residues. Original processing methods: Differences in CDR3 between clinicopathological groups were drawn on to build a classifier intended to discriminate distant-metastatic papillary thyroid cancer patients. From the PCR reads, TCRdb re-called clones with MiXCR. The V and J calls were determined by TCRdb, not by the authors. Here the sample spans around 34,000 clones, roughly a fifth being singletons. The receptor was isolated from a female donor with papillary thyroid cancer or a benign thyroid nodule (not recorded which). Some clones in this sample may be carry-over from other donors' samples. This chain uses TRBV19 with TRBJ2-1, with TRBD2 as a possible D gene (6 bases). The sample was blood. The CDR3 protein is CASSVGSTYNEQFF. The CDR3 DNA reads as TGTGCCAGTAGTGTCGGGAGCACCTACAATGAGCAGTTCTTC.